The source of this TCR beta chain is a study of shared clonotypes between healthy human individuals. The count of this clone is one. V shed 0 bases and J shed 8 bases, with 10 bases lying between them. Germline lookup yields CDR1 KGHSH and CDR2 LQKENI. The CDR3 extends over 13 amino acids. The repertoire was sequenced with immunoSEQ multiplex PCR; TCRdb's copy has only in-frame clones and lacks some. The sample lists 2 million to 2.5 million clones; 90% to 97% were seen once. This clonotype was obtained from a man aged 18 to 29 in good health. The sequencing sample was made of naive CD4+ T cells sorted from blood. The subset here: CD45RA+ positively selected. The chain combines TRBV18 with TRBJ1-1; tentative D call: TRBD1 (5 bases). The CDR3 loop reads CASSPPSRDEAFF. CDR3 bases: TGTGCCAGCTCACCACCGAGCAGGGACGAAGCTTTCTTT.